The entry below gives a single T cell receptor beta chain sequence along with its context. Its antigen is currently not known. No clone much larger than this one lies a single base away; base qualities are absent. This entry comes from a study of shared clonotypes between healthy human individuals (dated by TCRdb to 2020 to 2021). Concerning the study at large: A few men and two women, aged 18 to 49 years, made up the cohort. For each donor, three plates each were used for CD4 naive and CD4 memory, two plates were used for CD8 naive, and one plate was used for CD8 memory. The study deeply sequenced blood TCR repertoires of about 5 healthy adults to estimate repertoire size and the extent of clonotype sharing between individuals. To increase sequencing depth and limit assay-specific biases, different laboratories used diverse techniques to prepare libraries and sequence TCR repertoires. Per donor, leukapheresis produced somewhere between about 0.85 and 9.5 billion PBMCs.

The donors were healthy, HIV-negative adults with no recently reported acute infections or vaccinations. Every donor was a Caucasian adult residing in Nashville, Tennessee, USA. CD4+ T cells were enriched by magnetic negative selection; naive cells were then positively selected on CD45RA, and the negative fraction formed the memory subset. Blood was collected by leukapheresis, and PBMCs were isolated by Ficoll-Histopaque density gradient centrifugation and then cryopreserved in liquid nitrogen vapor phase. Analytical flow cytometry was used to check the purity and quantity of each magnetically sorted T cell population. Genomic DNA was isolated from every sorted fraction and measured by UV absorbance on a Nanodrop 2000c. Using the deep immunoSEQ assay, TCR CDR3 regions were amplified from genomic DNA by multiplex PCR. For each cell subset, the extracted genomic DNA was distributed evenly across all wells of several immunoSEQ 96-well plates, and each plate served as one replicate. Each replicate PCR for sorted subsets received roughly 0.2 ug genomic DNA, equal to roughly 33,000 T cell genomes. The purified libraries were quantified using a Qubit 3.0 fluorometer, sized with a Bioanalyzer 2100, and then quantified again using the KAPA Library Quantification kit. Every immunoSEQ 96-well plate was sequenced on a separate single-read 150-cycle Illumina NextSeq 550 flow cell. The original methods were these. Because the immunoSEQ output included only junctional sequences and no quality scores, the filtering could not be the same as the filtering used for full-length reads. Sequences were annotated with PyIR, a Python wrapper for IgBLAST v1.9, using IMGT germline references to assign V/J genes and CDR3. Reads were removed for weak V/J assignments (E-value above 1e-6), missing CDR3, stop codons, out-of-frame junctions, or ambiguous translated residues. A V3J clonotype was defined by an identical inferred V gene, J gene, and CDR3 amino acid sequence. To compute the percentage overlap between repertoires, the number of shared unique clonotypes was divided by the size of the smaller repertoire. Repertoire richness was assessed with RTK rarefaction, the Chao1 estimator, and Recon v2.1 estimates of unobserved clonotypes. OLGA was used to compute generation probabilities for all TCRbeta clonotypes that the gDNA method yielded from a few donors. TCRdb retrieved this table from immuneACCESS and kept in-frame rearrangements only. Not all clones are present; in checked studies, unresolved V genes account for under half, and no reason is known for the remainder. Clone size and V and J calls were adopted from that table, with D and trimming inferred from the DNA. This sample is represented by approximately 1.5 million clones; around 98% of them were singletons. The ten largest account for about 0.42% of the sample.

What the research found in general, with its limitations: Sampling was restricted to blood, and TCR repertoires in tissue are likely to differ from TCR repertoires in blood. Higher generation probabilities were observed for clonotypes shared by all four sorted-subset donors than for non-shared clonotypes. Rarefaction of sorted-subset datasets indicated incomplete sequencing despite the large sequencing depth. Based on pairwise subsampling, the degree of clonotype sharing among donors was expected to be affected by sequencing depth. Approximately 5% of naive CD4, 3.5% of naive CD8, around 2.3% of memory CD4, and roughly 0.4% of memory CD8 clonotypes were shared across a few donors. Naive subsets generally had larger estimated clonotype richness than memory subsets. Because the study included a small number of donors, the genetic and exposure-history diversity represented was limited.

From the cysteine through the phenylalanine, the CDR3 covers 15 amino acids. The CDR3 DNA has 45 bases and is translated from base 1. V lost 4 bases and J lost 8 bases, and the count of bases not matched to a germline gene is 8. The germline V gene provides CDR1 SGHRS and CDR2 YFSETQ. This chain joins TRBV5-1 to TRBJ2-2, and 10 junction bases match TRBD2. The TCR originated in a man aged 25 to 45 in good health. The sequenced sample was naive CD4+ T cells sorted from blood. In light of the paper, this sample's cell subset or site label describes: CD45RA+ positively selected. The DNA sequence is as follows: TGCGCCAGCAGCCAAACTAGCGGGGCGGCTGGGGAGCTGTTTTTT. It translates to CASSQTSGAAGELFF.